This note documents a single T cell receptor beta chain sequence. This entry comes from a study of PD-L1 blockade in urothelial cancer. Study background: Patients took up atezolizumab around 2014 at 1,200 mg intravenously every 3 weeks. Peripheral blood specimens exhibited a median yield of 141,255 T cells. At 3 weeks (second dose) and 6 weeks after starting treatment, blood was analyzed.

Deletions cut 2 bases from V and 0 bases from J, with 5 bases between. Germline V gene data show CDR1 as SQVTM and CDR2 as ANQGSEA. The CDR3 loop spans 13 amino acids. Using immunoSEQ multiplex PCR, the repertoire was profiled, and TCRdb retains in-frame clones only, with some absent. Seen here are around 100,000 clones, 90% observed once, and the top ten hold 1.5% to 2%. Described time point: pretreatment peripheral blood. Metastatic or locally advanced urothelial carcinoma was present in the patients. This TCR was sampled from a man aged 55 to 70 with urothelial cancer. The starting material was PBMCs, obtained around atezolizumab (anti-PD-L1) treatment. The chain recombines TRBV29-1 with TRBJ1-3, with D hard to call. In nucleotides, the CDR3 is TGCAGCGTTGAACTTTTCTCTGGAAACACCATATATTTT. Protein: CSVELFSGNTIYF.